Listed here are 10 T cell receptor beta chains from one sample, sequenced in a study of OX40 agonist ivuxolimab in advanced cancers. Clones were read by immunoSEQ multiplex PCR, and TCRdb kept only the in-frame ones, dropping some. In the table there are 20,000 to 25,000 clones, 75% to 95% of which are singletons. The sample was CD4+ or CD8+ T cells sorted from blood, taken in a trial of the OX40 agonist ivuxolimab. The source is an adult with an advanced solid tumor such as melanoma, head and neck, liver or kidney cancer.

The V and J genes are TRBV15 and TRBJ1-2, with D perhaps TRBD1 (5 bases). This CDR3 has 15 amino acids. The germline CDR1 and CDR2 sequences are LNHNV and YYDKDF (reference sequence). Trimming shortened V by 0 bases and J by 5 bases, and 13 bases separated the two germline ends. The CDR3 DNA sequence: TGTGCCACCAGCAGAGAACAGGACCCGTCGTATGGCTACACCTTC. It encodes CATSREQDPSYGYTF.

The rearrangement links TRBV18 to TRBJ1-1, with a weak D call TRBD1 (6 bases). The V gene lost 2 bases and the J gene lost 7 bases, with 8 bases spanning the gap. CDR1 is KGHSH, CDR2 LQKENI, per germline. This CDR3 has 12 amino acids. CDR3 amino acids: CASSPGGHEAFF. CDR3 coding DNA: TGTGCCAGCTCACCAGGGGGCCATGAAGCTTTCTTT.

J is TRBJ1-2 and V is TRBV6-5, with 7 bases that match TRBD1. The CDR3 length is 13 residues. Germline V gene sequence: CDR1 MNHEY, CDR2 SVGAGI. Trimming took 5 bases from V and 3 from J; bases not matched to a gene: 3. In DNA, the CDR3 is TGTGCCAGCAGTGTTACAGGGGACTATGGCTACACCTTC. This codes for CASSVTGDYGYTF.

V usage is TRBV30 and J usage is TRBJ2-7, with TRBD1 matching over 8 bases. This CDR3 comprises 14 residues. V trimming: 3 bases; J trimming: 3 bases; junction bases outside the gene matches: 7. Germline V CDR1 and CDR2: GTSNPN, SVGIG (reference sequence). This CDR3 is CAWSEMTGVYEQYF. In nucleotides, the CDR3 is TGTGCCTGGAGCGAGATGACAGGGGTCTACGAGCAGTACTTC.

The V call is TRBV9, the J call TRBJ2-7; TRBD1 matches at 8 bases. J gave up 1 base and V 4 bases, and 7 bases lay outside the gene matches. This CDR3 spans 15 amino acids. Germline CDR1 and CDR2: SGDLS and YYNGEE. The DNA of the CDR3 is TGTGCCAGCAGCCCCGGACAGGGACTTTCCTACGAGCAGTACTTC. It encodes CASSPGQGLSYEQYF.

The rearrangement links TRBV29-1 to TRBJ1-2; the D gene is possibly TRBD1 (6 bases). CDR3 size: 13 residues. CDR1 SQVTM and CDR2 ANQGSEA come from the germline V gene. V was clipped by 2 bases and J by 4 bases, with 11 bases between them. The CDR3 DNA sequence: TGCAGCGTTGAAACTCAGGGGTCCTATGGCTACACCTTC. Translated, it gives CSVETQGSYGYTF.

The J gene is TRBJ1-6, the V gene TRBV18; 9 nucleotides agree with TRBD1. The CDR3 runs 15 residues. The V segment lost 6 bases and the J segment 11 bases; nucleotides outside the gene matches: 11. From germline, CDR1 is KGHSH and CDR2 LQKENI. The CDR3 DNA follows: TGTGCCAGCTCCACCACTGGGACAGGGAAAACACCCCTCCACTTT. Protein product: CASSTTGTGKTPLHF.

The V call is TRBV15, the J call TRBJ2-6, with D perhaps TRBD1 or TRBD2 (6 bases each). V dropped 3 bases and J dropped 1 base, with 13 bases sitting between them. CDR3 length: 17 residues. Looked up from germline, CDR1 is LNHNV and CDR2 is YYDKDF (reference sequence). The CDR3 is CATSRGGLASGANVLTF. The DNA for the CDR3 is TGTGCCACCAGCAGGGGGGGCTTGGCTTCTGGGGCCAACGTCCTGACTTTC.

The chain combines TRBV5-1 with TRBJ2-7; unclear D gene. CDR1 and CDR2 (germline): SGHRS, YFSETQ. V lost 0 bases to trimming and J lost 1 base, with 8 bases between them. CDR3 length: 14 amino acids. In DNA form, the CDR3 reads TGCGCCAGCAGCTTGGAAAGACTTTCCTACGAGCAGTACTTC. Its translation is CASSLERLSYEQYF.

V usage is TRBV7-2 and J usage is TRBJ2-5, with D unresolved. The CDR3 contains 13 residues. The germline V gene has CDR1 SGHTA and CDR2 FQGNSA. Between the trimmed V and J ends, which lost 6 bases and 5 bases, there was a span of 13 bases. The CDR3 coding sequence is TGTGCCAGCAGTTTTGGGTTGGGGGAGACCCAGTACTTC. Translating gives CASSFGLGETQYF.